This TCR beta chain comes out of a study of cytomegalovirus exposure and HLA in healthy donors. Overall study results and limits: Across donors, most TCRs were seen rarely, yet some public ones were widespread.

Sequencing used immunoSEQ multiplex PCR; TCRdb keeps in-frame clones, though not all of them. The sample records tens of thousands of clones, approximately 96% being singletons. A word on this clone: What it binds is not known.

The V end lost 4 bases, the J end lost 6 bases, and 9 bases lay between the germline ends. The germline gives CDR1 LNHDA, CDR2 SQIVND (reference sequence). The CDR3 runs to 12 residues. The chain couples TRBV19 to TRBJ1-1; the D is unclear. The source of this sequence is a man aged 18 to 29 in good health and CMV-seronegative. Specimen: PBMCs. The CDR3 sequence is CASSTWASEAFF. CDR3 nucleotide sequence: TGTGCCAGTAGTACCTGGGCGTCTGAAGCTTTCTTT.